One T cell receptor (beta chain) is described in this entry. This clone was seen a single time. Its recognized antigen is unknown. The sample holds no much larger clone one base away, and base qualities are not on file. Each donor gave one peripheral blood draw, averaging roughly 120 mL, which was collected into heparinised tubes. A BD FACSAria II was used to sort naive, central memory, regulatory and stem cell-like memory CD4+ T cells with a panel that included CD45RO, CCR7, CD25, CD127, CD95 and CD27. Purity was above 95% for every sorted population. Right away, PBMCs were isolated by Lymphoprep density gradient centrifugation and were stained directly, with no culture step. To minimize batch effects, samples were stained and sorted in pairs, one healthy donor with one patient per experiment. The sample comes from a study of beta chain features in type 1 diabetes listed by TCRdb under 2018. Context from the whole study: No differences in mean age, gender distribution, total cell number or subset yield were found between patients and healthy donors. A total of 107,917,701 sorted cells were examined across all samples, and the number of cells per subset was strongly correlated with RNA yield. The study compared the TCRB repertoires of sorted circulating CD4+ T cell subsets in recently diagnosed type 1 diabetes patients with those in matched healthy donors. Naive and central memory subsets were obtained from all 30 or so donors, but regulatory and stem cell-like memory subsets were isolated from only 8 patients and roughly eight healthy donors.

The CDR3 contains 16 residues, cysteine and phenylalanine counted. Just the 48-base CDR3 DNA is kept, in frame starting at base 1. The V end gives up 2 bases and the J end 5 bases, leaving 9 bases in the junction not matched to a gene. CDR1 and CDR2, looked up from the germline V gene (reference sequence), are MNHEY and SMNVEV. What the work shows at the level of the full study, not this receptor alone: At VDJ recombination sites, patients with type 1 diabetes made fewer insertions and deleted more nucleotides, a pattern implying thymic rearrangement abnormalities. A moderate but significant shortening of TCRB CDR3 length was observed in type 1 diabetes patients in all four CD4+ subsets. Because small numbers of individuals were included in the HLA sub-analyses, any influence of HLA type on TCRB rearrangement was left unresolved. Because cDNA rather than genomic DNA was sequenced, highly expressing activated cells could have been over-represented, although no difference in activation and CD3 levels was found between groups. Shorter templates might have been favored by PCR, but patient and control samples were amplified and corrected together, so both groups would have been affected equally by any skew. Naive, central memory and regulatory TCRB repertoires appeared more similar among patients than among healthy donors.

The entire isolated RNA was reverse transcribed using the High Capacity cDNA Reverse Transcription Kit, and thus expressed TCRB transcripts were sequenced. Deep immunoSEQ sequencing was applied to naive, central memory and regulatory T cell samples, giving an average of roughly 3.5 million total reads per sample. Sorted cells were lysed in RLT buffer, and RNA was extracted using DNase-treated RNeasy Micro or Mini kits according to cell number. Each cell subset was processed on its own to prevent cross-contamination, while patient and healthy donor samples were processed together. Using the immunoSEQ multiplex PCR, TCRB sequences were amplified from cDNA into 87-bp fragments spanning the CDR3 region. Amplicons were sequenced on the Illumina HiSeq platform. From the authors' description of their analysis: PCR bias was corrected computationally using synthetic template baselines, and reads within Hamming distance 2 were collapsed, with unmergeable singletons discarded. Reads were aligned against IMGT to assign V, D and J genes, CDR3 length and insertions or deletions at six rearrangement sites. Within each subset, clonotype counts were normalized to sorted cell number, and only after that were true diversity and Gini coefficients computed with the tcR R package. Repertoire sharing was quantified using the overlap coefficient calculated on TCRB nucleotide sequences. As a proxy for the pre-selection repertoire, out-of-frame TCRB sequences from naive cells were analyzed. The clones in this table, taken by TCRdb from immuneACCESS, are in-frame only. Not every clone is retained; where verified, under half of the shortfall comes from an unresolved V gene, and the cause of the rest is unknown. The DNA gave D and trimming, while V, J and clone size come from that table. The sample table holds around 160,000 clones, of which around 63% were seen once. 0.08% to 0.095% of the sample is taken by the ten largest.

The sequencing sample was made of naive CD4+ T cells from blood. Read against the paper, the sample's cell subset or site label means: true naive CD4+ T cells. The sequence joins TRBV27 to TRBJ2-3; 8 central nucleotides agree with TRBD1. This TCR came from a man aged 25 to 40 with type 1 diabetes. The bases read TGTGCCAGCAGTTTAGGACAGGGTCTTCAGGGAGATACGCAGTATTTT. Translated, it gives CASSLGQGLQGDTQYF.